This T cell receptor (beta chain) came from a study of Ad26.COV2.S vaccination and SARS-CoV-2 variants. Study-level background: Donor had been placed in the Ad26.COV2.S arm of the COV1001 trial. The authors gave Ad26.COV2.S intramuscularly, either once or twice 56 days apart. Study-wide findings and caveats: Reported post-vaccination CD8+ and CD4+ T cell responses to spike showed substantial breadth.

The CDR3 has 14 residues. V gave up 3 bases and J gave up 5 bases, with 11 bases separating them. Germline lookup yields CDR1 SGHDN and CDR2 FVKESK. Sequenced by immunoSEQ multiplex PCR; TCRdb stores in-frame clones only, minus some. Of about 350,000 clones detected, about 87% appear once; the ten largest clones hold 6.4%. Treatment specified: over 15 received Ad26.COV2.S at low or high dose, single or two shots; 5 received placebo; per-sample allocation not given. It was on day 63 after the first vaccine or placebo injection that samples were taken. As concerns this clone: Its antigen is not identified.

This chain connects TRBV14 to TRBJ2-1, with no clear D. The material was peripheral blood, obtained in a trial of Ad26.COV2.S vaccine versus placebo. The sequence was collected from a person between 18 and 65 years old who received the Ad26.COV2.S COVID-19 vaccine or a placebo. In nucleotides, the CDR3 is TGTGCCAGCAGCCATCCGGGTTGGAACAATGAGCAGTTCTTC. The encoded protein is CASSHPGWNNEQFF.